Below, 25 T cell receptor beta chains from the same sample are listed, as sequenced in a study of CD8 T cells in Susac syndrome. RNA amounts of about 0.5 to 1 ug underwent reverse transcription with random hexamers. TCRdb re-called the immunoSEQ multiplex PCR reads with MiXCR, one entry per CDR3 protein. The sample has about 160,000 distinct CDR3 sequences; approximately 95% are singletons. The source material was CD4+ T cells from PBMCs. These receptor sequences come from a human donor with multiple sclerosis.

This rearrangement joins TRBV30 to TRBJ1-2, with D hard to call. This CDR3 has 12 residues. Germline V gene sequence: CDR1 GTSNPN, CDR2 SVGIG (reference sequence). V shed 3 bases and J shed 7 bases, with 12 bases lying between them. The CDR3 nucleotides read TGTGCCTGGAGCTTAGACATAGGTGGCTACACCTTC. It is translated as CAWSLDIGGYTF.

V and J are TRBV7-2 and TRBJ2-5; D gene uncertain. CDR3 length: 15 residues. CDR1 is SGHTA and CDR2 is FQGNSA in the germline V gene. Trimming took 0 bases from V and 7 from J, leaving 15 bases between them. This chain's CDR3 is CASSLAVGWVVTQYF. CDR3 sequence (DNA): TGTGCCAGCAGCTTAGCGGTAGGCTGGGTTGTGACCCAGTACTTC.

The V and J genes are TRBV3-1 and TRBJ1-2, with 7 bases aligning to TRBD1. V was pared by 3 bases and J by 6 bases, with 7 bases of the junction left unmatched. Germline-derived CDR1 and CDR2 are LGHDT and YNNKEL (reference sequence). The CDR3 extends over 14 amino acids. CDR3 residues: CASSHQGGANGYTF. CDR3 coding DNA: TGTGCCAGCAGCCATCAAGGGGGCGCCAATGGCTACACCTTC.

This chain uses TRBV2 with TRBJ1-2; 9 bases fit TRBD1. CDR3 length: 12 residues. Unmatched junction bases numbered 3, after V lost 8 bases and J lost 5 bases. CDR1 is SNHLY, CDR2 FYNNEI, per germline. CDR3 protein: CASDRGDYGYTF. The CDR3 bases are TGTGCCAGCGACAGGGGGGATTATGGCTACACCTTC. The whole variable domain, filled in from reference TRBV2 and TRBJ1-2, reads EPEVTQTPSHQVTQMGQEVILRCVPISNHLYFYWYRQILGQKVEFLVSFYNNEISEKSEIFDDQFSVERPDGSNFTLKIRSTKLEDSAMYFCASDRGDYGYTFGSGTRLTVV.

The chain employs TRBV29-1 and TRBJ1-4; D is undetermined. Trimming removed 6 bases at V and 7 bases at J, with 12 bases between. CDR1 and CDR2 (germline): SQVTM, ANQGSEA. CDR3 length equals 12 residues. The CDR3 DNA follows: TGCAGCGTCGGGGTAAGAGGTGAAAAACTGTTTTTT. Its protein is CSVGVRGEKLFF. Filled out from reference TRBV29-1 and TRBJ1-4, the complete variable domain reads SAVISQKPSRDICQRGTSLTIQCQVDSQVTMMFWYRQQPGQSLTLIATANQGSEATYESGFVIDKFPISRPNLTFSTLTVSNMSPEDSSIYLCSVGVRGEKLFFGSGTQLSVL.

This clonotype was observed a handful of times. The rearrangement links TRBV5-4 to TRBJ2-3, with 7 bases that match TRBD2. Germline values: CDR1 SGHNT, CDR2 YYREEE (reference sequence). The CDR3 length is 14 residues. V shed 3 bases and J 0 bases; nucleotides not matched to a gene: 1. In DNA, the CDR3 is TGTGCCAGCAGCTCTAGCGGTAGCACAGATACGCAGTATTTT. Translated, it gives CASSSSGSTDTQYF.

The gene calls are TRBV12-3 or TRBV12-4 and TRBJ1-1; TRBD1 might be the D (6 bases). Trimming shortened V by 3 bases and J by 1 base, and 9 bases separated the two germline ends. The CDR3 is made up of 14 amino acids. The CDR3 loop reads CASSLRGGNTEAFF. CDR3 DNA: TGTGCCAGCAGTTTGAGGGGGGGGAACACTGAAGCTTTCTTT.

CDR3 loop: CAWSVLQGAMNTEAFF. CDR3 DNA sequence: TGTGCCTGGAGTGTATTGCAGGGGGCAATGAACACTGAAGCTTTCTTT. This chain links TRBV30 with TRBJ1-1, with 8 bases matching TRBD1. The CDR3 is 16 amino acids. From germline, CDR1 is GTSNPN and CDR2 SVGIG (reference sequence). The V segment lost 0 bases and the J segment 0 bases; nucleotides outside the gene matches: 6.

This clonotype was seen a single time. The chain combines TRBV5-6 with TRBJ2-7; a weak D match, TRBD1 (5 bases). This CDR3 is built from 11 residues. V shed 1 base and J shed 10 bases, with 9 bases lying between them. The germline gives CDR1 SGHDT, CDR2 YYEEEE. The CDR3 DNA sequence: TGTGCCAGCAGCTTGACCAGGGTACAGTACTTC. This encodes CASSLTRVQYF. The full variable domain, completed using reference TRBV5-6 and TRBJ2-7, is DAGVTQSPTHLIKTRGQQVTLRCSPKSGHDTVSWYQQALGQGPQFIFQYYEEEERQRGNFPDRFSGHQFPNYSSELNVNALLLGDSALYLCASSLTRVQYFGPGTRLTVT.

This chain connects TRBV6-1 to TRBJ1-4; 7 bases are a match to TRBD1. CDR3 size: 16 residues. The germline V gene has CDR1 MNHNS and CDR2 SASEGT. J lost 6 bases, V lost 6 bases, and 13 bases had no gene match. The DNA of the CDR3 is TGTGCCAGCAGGAACAAGGGGGCAGGAGCTTATGAAAAACTGTTTTTT. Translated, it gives CASRNKGAGAYEKLFF.

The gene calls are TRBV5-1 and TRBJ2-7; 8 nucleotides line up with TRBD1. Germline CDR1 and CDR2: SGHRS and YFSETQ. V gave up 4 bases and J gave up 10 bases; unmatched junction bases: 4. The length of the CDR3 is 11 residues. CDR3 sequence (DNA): TGCGCCAGCAGCCTGGACAGGGAACAGTACTTC. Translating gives CASSLDREQYF.

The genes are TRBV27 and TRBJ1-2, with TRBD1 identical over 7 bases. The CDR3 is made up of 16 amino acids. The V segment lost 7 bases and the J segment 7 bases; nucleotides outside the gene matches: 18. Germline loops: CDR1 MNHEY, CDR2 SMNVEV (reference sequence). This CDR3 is CASNPQGTTPLRGYTF. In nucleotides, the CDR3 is TGTGCCAGCAACCCACAGGGGACAACCCCCCTGCGTGGCTACACCTTC.

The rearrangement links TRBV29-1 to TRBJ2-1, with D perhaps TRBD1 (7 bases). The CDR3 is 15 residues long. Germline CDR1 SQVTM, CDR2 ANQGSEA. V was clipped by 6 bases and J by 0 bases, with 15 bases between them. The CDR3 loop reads CSVAGQPSSYNEQFF. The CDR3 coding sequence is TGCAGCGTCGCGGGACAGCCGAGCTCCTACAATGAGCAGTTCTTC.

The CDR3 nucleotides are TGTGCCAGCAGCATAGAGTCCCGAAACACCGGGGAGCTGTTTTTT. The encoded protein is CASSIESRNTGELFF. The chain uses TRBV7-8 and TRBJ2-2; D unclear. CDR1 SGHVS and CDR2 FQNEAQ come from the germline V gene. V lost 5 bases, J lost 2 bases, and 12 bases lay in between. This CDR3 is 15 amino acids long.

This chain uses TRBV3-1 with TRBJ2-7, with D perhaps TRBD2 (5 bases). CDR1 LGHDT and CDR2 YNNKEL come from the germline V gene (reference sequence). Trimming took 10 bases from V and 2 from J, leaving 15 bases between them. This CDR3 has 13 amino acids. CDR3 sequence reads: CATMVPGTYEQYF. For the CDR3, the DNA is TGTGCCACCATGGTGCCGGGAACCTACGAGCAGTACTTC.

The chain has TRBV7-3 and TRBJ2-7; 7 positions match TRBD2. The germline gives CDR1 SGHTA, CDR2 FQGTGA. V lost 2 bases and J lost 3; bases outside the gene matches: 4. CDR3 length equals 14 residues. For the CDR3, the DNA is TGTGCCAGCAGCTTAGAAAGCGGGGTCTACGAGCAGTACTTC. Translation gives CASSLESGVYEQYF.

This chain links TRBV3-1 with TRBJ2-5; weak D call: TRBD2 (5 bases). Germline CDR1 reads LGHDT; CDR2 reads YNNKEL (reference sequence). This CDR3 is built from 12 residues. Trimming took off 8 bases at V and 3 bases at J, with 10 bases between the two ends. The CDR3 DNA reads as TGTGCCAGCGCTCTAGCAGAAGAGACCCAGTACTTC. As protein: CASALAEETQYF.

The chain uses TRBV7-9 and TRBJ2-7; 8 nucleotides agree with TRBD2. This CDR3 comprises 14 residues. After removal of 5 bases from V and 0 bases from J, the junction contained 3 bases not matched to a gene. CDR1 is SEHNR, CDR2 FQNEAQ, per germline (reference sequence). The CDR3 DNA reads TGTGCCAGCAGCCCTGGGACTAGCTCCTACGAGCAGTACTTC. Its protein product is CASSPGTSSYEQYF.

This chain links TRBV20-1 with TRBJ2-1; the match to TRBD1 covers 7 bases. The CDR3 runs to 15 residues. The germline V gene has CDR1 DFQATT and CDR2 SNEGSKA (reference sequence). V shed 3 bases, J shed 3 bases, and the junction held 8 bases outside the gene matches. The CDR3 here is CSARADYRGYNEQFF. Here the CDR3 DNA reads TGCAGTGCTAGGGCCGACTACAGGGGCTACAATGAGCAGTTCTTC.

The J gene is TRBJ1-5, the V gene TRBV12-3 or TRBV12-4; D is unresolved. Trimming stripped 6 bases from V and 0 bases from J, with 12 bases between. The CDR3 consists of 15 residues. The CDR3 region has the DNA TGTGCCAGCAGCCGAGGACTGTATAGCAATCAGCCCCAGCATTTT. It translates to CASSRGLYSNQPQHF.

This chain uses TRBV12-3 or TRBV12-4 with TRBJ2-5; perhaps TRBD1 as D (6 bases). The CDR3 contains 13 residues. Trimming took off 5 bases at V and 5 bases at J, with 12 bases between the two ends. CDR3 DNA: TGTGCCAGCAGTCGACAGGTTCAGGAGACCCAGTACTTC. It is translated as CASSRQVQETQYF.

CDR3 nucleotides: TGTGCCAGCAGTCCCCGGACTAGCGGGATCTCCTACAATGAGCAGTTCTTC. Its translation is CASSPRTSGISYNEQFF. V and J are TRBV28 and TRBJ2-1; TRBD2 agrees at 12 bases. J was trimmed by 0 bases and V by 5 bases; bases with no gene match: 5. The CDR3 has 17 amino acids. Germline V gene data show CDR1 as MDHEN and CDR2 as SYDVKM.

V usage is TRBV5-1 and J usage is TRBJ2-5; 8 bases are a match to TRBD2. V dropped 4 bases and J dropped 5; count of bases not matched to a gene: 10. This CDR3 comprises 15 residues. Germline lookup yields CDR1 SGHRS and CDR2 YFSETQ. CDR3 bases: TGCGCCAGCAGCACCAGCGGGAGTGGGCGGGAGACCCAGTACTTC. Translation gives CASSTSGSGRETQYF.

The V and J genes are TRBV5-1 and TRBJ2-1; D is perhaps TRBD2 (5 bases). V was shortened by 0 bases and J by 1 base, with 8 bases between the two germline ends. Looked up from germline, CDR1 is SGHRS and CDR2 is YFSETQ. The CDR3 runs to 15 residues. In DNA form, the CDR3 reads TGCGCCAGCAGCTTGGCCCCGGGGTCCTACAATGAGCAGTTCTTC. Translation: CASSLAPGSYNEQFF. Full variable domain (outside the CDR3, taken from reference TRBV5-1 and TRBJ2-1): KAGVTQTPRYLIKTRGQQVTLSCSPISGHRSVSWYQQTPGQGLQFLFEYFSETQRNKGNFPGRFSGRQFSNSRSEMNVSTLELGDSALYLCASSLAPGSYNEQFFGPGTRLTVL.

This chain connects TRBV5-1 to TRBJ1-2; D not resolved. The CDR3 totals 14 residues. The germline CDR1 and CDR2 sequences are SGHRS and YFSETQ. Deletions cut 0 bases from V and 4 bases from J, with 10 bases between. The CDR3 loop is CASSLDVGSYGYTF. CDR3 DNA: TGCGCCAGCAGCTTGGATGTGGGGAGCTATGGCTACACCTTC.